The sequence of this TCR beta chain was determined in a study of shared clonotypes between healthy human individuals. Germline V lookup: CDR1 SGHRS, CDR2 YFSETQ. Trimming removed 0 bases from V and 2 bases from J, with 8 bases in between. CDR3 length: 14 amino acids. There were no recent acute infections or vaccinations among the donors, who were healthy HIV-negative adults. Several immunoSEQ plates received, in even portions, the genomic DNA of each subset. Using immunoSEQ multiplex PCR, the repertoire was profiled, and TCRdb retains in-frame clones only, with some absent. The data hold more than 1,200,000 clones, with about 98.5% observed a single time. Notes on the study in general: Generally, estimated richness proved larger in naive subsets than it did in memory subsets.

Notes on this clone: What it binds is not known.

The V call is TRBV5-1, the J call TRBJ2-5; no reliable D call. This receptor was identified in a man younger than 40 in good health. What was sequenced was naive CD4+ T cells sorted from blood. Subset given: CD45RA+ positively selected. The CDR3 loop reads CASSLEAAQETQYF. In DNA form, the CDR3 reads TGCGCCAGCAGCTTGGAGGCAGCTCAAGAGACCCAGTACTTC.